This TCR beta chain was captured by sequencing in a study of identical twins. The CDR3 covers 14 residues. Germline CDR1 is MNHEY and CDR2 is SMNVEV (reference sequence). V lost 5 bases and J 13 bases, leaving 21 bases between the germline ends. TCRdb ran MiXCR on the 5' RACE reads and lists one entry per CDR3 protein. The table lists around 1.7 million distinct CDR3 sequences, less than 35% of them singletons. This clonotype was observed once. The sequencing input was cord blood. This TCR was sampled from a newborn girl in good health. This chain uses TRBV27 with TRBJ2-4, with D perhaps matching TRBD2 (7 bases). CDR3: CASSQGGGTYGQYF. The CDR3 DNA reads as TGTGCCAGCAGTCAGGGAGGGGGAACCTACGGGCAGTACTTC.